The table lists the clone carrying this T cell receptor beta chain with many counts. The authors made cDNA by 5'RACE with 10-nucleotide random UMIs. Over 170 million TCR-beta sequences (from 15-18 subjects) were yielded by each sequencing run. TCRdb reprocessed the 5' RACE reads via MiXCR and lists one record per CDR3 protein. The sample lists around 40,000 distinct CDR3 sequences, approximately 12% seen once, with about 1.3% in the top ten. The CDR3 length is 15 residues. The germline V gene has CDR1 SGHRS and CDR2 YFSETQ. With 6 bases clipped from V and 2 bases from J, the junction kept 10 bases outside the gene matches. The data stem from a study of neurological immune-mediated disorders. Unsorted libraries came from 2 million PBMCs stored at -80 °C.

This clonotype originated in a female donor in good health. The chain recombines TRBV5-1 with TRBJ1-2; 7 positions agree with TRBD1. The specimen was PBMCs. As DNA, the CDR3 is TGCGCCAGCACCAGAGTCACAGGGGCGAACTATGGCTACACCTTC. As protein: CASTRVTGANYGYTF.